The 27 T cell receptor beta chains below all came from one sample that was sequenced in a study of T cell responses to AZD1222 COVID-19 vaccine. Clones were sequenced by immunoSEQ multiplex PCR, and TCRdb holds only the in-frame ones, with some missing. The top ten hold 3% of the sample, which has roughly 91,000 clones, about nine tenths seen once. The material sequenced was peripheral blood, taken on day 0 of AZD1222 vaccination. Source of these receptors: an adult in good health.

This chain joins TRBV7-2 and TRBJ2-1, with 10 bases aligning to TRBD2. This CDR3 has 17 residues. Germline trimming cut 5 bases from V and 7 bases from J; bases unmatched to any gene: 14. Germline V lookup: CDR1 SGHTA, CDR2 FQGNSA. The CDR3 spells CASSLTLAGVTGNEQFF. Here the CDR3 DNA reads TGTGCCAGCAGCCTTACCCTAGCGGGAGTGACGGGGAATGAGCAGTTCTTC.

CDR3 loop: CASSLATTADTQYF. The CDR3, as DNA: TGTGCCAGCAGCTTAGCAACTACGGCAGATACGCAGTATTTT. This chain links TRBV7-9 with TRBJ2-3; the D is unclear. Germline V gives CDR1 SEHNR, CDR2 FQNEAQ (reference sequence). This CDR3 comprises 14 residues. V shed 0 bases and J shed 4 bases, with 8 bases lying between them.

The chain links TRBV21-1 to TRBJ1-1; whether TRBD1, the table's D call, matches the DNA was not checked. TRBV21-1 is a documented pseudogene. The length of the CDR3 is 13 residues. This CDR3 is CASSSREYTEAFF. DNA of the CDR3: TGTGCCAGCTCCAGCAGGGAATACACTGAAGCTTTCTTT.

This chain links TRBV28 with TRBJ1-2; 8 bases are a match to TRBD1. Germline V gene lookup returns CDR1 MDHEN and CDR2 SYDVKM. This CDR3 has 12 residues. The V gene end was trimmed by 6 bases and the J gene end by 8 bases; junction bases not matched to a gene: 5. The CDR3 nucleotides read TGTGCCAGCAGGTTGACAGGGGTCGGCTACACCTTC. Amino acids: CASRLTGVGYTF.

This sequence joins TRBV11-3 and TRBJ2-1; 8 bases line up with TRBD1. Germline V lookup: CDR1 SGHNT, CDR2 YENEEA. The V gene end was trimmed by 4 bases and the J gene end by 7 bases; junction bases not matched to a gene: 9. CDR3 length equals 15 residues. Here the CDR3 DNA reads TGTGCCAGCAGCTCCGGACAGGGCCGGGCAAATGAGCAGTTCTTC. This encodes CASSSGQGRANEQFF.

The chain's CDR3 is CASSPGQGLRPTGELFF. CDR3 DNA sequence: TGTGCCAGCAGCCCGGGACAGGGTCTACGGCCCACCGGGGAGCTGTTTTTT. This chain links TRBV6-4 with TRBJ2-2; 9 bases agree with TRBD1. The junction had 12 bases not matched to a gene; V was cut back by 6 bases and J by 4 bases. The CDR3 sequence is 17 residues long. Germline loops: CDR1 MRHNA, CDR2 SNTAGT.

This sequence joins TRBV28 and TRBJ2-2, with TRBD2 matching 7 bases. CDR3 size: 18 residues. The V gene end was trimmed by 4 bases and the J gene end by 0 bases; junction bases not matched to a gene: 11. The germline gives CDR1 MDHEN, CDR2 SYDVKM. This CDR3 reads CASSSPIGGGANTGELFF. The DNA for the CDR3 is TGTGCCAGCAGTTCCCCAATTGGGGGAGGGGCGAACACCGGGGAGCTGTTTTTT.

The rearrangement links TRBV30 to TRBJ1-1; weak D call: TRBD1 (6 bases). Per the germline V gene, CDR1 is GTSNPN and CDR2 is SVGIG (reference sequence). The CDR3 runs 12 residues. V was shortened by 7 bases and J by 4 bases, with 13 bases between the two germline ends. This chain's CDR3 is CAFLQGGTEAFF. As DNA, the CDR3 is TGTGCCTTCTTACAGGGTGGCACTGAAGCTTTCTTT.

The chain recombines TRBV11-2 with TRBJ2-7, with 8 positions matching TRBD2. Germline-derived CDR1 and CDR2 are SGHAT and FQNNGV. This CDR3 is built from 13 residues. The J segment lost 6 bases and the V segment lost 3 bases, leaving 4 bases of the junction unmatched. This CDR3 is CASSFSGSPEQYF. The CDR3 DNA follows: TGTGCCAGCAGCTTCAGCGGGAGCCCCGAGCAGTACTTC.

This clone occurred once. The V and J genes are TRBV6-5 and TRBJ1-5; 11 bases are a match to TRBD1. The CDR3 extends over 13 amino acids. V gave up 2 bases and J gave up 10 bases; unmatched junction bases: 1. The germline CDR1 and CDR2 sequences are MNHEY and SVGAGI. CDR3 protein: CASSYGTGGPQHF. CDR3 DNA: TGTGCCAGCAGTTACGGGACAGGGGGACCCCAGCATTTT.

The CDR3 DNA follows: TGTGCCAGCACCAGCGGACGGACGAAGGAACAGCCCCAGCATTTT. It is translated as CASTSGRTKEQPQHF. The chain is built from TRBV6-6 and TRBJ1-5; the D is unclear. This CDR3 is 15 amino acids long. CDR1 MNHNY and CDR2 SVGAGI come from the germline V gene (reference sequence). Trimming cost V 7 bases and J 7 bases, with 20 bases left between them.

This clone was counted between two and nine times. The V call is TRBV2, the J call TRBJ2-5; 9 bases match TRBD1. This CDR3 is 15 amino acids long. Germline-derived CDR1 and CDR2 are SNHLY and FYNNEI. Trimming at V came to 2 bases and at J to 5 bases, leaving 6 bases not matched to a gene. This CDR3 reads CASSETGTGLETQYF. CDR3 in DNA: TGTGCCAGCAGTGAAACCGGGACAGGGCTGGAGACCCAGTACTTC. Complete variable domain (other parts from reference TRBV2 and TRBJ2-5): EPEVTQTPSHQVTQMGQEVILRCVPISNHLYFYWYRQILGQKVEFLVSFYNNEISEKSEIFDDQFSVERPDGSNFTLKIRSTKLEDSAMYFCASSETGTGLETQYFGPGTRLLVL.

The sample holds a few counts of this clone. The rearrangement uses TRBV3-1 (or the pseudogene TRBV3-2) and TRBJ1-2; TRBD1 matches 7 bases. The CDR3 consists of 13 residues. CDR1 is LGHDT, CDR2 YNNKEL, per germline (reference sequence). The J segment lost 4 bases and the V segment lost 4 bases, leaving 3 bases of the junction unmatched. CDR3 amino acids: CASSPGTAYGYTF. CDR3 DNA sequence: TGTGCCAGCAGCCCGGGGACAGCCTATGGCTACACCTTC.

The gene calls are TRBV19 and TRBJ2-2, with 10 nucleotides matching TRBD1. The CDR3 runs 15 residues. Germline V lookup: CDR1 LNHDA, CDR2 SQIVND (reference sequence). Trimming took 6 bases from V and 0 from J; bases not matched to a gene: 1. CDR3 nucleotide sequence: TGTGCCAGTAGCGGACAGGGGGCGAACACCGGGGAGCTGTTTTTT. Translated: CASSGQGANTGELFF.

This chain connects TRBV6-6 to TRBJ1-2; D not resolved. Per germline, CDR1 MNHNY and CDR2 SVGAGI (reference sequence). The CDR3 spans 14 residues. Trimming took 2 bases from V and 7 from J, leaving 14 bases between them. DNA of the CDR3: TGTGCCAGCAGTTACGCGAGGGTGGCTCGTGGCTACACCTTC. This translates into CASSYARVARGYTF.

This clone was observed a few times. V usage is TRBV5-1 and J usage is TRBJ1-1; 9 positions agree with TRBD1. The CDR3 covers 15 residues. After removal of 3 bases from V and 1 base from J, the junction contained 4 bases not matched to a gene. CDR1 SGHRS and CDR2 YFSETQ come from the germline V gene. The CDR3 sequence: CASSYLTGGNTEAFF. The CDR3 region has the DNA TGCGCCAGCAGCTACCTGACAGGGGGGAACACTGAAGCTTTCTTT.

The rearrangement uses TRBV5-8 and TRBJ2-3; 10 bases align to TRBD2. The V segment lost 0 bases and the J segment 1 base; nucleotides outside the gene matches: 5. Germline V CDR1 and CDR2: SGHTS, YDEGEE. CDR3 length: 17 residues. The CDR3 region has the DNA TGTGCCAGCAGCTTGGGGCTAGCGGGGGATCGCACAGATACGCAGTATTTT. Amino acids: CASSLGLAGDRTDTQYF. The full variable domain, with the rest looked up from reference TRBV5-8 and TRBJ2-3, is EAGVTQSPTHLIKTRGQQATLRCSPISGHTSVYWYQQALGLGLQFLLWYDEGEERNRGNFPPRFSGRQFPNYSSELNVNALELEDSALYLCASSLGLAGDRTDTQYFGPGTRLTVL.

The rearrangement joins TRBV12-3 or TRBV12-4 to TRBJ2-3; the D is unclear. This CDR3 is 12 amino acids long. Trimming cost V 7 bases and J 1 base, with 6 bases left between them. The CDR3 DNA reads TGTGCCAGCAATGCGGGCACAGATACGCAGTATTTT. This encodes CASNAGTDTQYF.

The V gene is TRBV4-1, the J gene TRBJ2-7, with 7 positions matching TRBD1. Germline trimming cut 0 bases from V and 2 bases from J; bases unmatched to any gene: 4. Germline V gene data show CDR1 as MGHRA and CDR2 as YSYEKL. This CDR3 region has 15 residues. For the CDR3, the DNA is TGCGCCAGCAGCCAAGATGACAGGGTAACCTACGAGCAGTACTTC. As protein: CASSQDDRVTYEQYF.

For the CDR3, the DNA is TGTGCCAGCAGCTTGAGGGACAGGGGACCTTCACCCCTCCACTTT. It is translated as CASSLRDRGPSPLHF. The gene calls are TRBV5-6 and TRBJ1-6; 10 positions agree with TRBD1. Germline CDR1 is SGHDT and CDR2 is YYEEEE. The CDR3 sequence is 15 residues long. Trimming cost V 1 base and J 9 bases; bases outside gene matches: 4.

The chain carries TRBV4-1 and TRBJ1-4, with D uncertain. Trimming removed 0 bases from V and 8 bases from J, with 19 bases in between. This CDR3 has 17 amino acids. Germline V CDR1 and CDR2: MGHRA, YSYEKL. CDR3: CASSQDLGRKPGEKLFF. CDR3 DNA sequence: TGCGCCAGCAGCCAAGATCTCGGACGTAAACCCGGCGAAAAACTGTTTTTT.

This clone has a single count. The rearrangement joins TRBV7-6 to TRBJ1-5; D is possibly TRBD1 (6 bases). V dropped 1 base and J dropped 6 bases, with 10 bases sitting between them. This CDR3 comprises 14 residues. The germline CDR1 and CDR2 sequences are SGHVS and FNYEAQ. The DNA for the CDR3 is TGTGCCAGCAGCTTAGGGGGGGCCAGTCAGCCCCAGCATTTT. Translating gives CASSLGGASQPQHF. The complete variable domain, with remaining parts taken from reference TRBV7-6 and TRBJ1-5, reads GAGVSQSPRYKVTKRGQDVALRCDPISGHVSLYWYRQALGQGPEFLTYFNYEAQQDKSGLPNDRFSAERPEGSISTLTIQRTEQRDSAMYRCASSLGGASQPQHFGDGTRLSIL.

The CDR3 reads CASSFSRDTEAFF. Here the CDR3 DNA reads TGTGCCAGCAGCTTCTCTCGTGACACTGAAGCTTTCTTT. The V gene is TRBV7-3, the J gene TRBJ1-1; no reliable D call. Germline CDR1 and CDR2: SGHTA and FQGTGA. The V end was cut by 3 bases, the J end by 3 bases, with 8 bases between. The CDR3 contains 13 residues. Together with reference TRBV7-3 and TRBJ1-1, the CDR3 gives the full variable domain: GAGVSQTPSNKVTEKGKYVELRCDPISGHTALYWYRQSLGQGPEFLIYFQGTGAADDSGLPNDRFFAVRPEGSVSTLKIQRTERGDSAVYLCASSFSRDTEAFFGQGTRLTVV.

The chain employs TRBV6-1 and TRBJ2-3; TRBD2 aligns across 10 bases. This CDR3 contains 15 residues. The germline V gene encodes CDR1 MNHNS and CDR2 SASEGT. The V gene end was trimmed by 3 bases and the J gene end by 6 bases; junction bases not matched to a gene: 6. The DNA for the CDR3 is TGTGCCAGCAGTGAGTCTAGCGGGGGCCGGGATACGCAGTATTTT. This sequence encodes CASSESSGGRDTQYF.

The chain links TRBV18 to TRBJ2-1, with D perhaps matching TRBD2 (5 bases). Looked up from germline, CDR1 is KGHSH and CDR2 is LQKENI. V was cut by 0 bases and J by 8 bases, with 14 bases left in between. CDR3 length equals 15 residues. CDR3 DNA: TGTGCCAGCTCACCACCGAGCGGTACCGGCGATGAGCAGTTCTTC. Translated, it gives CASSPPSGTGDEQFF.

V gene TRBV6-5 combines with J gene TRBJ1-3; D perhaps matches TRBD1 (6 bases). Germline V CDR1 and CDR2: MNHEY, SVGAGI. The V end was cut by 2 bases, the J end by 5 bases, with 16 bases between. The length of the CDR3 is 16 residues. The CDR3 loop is CASSYGTRAGRNTIYF. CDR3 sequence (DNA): TGTGCCAGCAGTTACGGGACACGGGCCGGCAGAAACACCATATATTTT.

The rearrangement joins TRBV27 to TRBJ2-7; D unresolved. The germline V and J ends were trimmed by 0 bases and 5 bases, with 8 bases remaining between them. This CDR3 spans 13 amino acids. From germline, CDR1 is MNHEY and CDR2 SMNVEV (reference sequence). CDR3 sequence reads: CASSLSGGDEQYF. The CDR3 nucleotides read TGTGCCAGCAGTTTATCCGGCGGAGACGAGCAGTACTTC.